The 21 T cell receptor beta chains in this list originate from one sample, sequenced in a study of OX40 agonist ivuxolimab in advanced cancers. Only in-frame clones appear in the TCRdb table, and some are missing; sequencing was by immunoSEQ multiplex PCR. In the table there are 33,000 or so clones, 78% of which are singletons. The sequencing here drew on CD4+ or CD8+ T cells sorted from blood, taken in a trial of the OX40 agonist ivuxolimab. These receptors all come from an adult with an advanced solid tumor such as melanoma, head and neck, liver or kidney cancer.

This clone was observed a single time. This chain joins TRBV21-1 and TRBJ1-5; the tabulated D call, TRBD1, remains unverified against the DNA. TRBV21-1 is reported as a pseudogene. The CDR3 has 16 amino acids. The DNA for the CDR3 is TGTGCCAGCAGCACATTCCCGGGACAGGGAACGCAGCCCCAGCATTTT. It encodes CASSTFPGQGTQPQHF.

This clone was counted between two and nine times. The chain combines TRBV6-5 with TRBJ1-1, with D hard to call. Looked up from germline, CDR1 is MNHEY and CDR2 is SVGAGI. This CDR3 is built from 14 residues. V was cut by 0 bases and J by 3 bases, with 8 bases left in between. The CDR3 DNA reads as TGTGCCAGCAGTTACTCGCCAGTATACACTGAAGCTTTCTTT. It encodes CASSYSPVYTEAFF.

The chain has TRBV30 and TRBJ2-4; 8 bases line up with TRBD2. J lost 8 bases, V lost 2 bases, and 5 bases had no gene match. In germline, CDR1 is GTSNPN, CDR2 SVGIG (reference sequence). The CDR3 runs 13 residues. The CDR3 DNA follows: TGTGCCTGGAGTCCGAGCGGGAGAGACATTCAGTACTTC. This translates into CAWSPSGRDIQYF.

The CDR3 sequence is CASSLDTGYTF. The CDR3 DNA follows: TGTGCCAGCAGCTTGGACACCGGCTACACCTTC. This chain uses TRBV5-6 with TRBJ1-2, with unresolved D. The CDR3 runs to 11 residues. CDR1 and CDR2 (germline): SGHDT, YYEEEE. V lost 0 bases, J lost 8 bases, and 5 bases lay in between. Full variable domain (remainder filled in from reference TRBV5-6 and TRBJ1-2): DAGVTQSPTHLIKTRGQQVTLRCSPKSGHDTVSWYQQALGQGPQFIFQYYEEEERQRGNFPDRFSGHQFPNYSSELNVNALLLGDSALYLCASSLDTGYTFGSGTRLTVV.

The rearrangement links TRBV18 to TRBJ1-5, with 10 bases lining up with TRBD1. The J segment lost 10 bases and the V segment lost 6 bases, leaving 12 bases of the junction unmatched. The CDR3 runs to 15 residues. The germline gives CDR1 KGHSH, CDR2 LQKENI. CDR3 sequence (DNA): TGTGCCAGCTCGAGAGTCGGGACAGGGGCCACCCCCCAGCATTTT. Its translation: CASSRVGTGATPQHF.

The J gene is TRBJ2-1, the V gene TRBV5-4; 14 bases agree with TRBD2. Germline assignment: CDR1 SGHNT and CDR2 YYREEE (reference sequence). The CDR3 covers 18 residues. V shed 0 bases and J 3 bases; nucleotides not matched to a gene: 5. Written as DNA, the CDR3 is TGTGCCAGCAGCTTGGGACTAGCGGGGGGGTTTCTCTACAATGAGCAGTTCTTC. Translating it yields CASSLGLAGGFLYNEQFF.

The chain recombines TRBV18 with TRBJ2-1, with 9 bases that match TRBD2. Per germline, CDR1 KGHSH and CDR2 LQKENI. The CDR3 contains 18 residues. With V trimmed by 1 base and J by 2 bases, 9 bases remained unmatched. CDR3 DNA: TGTGCCAGCTCACCACGAAGTACTAGCGGGCAGACCTACAATGAGCAGTTCTTC. Protein sequence: CASSPRSTSGQTYNEQFF.

This clone has just a few counts. This chain connects TRBV19 to TRBJ2-5; D could derive from TRBD1 or TRBD2 (7 bases each). Between the trimmed V and J ends, which lost 5 bases and 9 bases, there was a span of 19 bases. This CDR3 is 14 amino acids long. The V gene's germline CDR1 is LNHDA and CDR2 SQIVND (reference sequence). CDR3 nucleotides: TGTGCCAGTAGTGAGGGAGGGGGCCCTACGGCCCAGTACTTC. This codes for CASSEGGGPTAQYF.

The chain has TRBV27 and TRBJ2-1; 8 positions agree with TRBD2. The CDR3 totals 15 residues. Germline CDR1 MNHEY, CDR2 SMNVEV (reference sequence). V gave up 1 base and J gave up 7 bases; unmatched junction bases: 6. The CDR3 DNA reads as TGTGCCAGCAGTTTATTGCGGGGGGCCGGAAATGAGCAGTTCTTC. It is translated as CASSLLRGAGNEQFF.

The chain joins TRBV4-1 to TRBJ2-7, with TRBD2 matching over 10 bases. V shed 5 bases, J shed 1 base, and the junction held 11 bases outside the gene matches. Germline V gene lookup returns CDR1 MGHRA and CDR2 YSYEKL. The CDR3 has 17 amino acids. CDR3 bases: TGCGCCAGCAGCGAGCGAACTAGCGGGGTTCTTTCCTACGAGCAGTACTTC. Amino acids: CASSERTSGVLSYEQYF.

In this sample, this clone turned up a few times. The chain carries TRBV7-2 and TRBJ1-2; D is possibly TRBD1 (5 bases). The CDR3 has 13 residues. Germline loops: CDR1 SGHTA, CDR2 FQGNSA. Trimming removed 11 bases from V and 6 bases from J, with 19 bases in between. The CDR3 DNA follows: TGTGCCGGAACTCGGGGACCGGGCCATGGCTACACCTTC. This sequence encodes CAGTRGPGHGYTF.

The chain couples TRBV7-3 to TRBJ1-3; D uncertain. The CDR3 length is 16 residues. CDR1 is SGHTA, CDR2 FQGTGA, per germline. V shed 0 bases and J shed 2 bases, with 11 bases lying between them. The CDR3 DNA reads TGTGCCAGCAGCTTAACAGGACTCGCTCCTGGAAACACCATATATTTT. Its translation: CASSLTGLAPGNTIYF.

The rearrangement uses TRBV5-1 and TRBJ1-2; maybe TRBD1 (5 bases). The germline V gene has CDR1 SGHRS and CDR2 YFSETQ. V lost 4 bases and J 4 bases, leaving 8 bases between the germline ends. This CDR3 has 12 residues. In DNA, the CDR3 is TGCGCCAGCAGCATTGGGGGCTATGGCTACACCTTC. Amino acid sequence: CASSIGGYGYTF. The full variable domain, completed using reference TRBV5-1 and TRBJ1-2, is KAGVTQTPRYLIKTRGQQVTLSCSPISGHRSVSWYQQTPGQGLQFLFEYFSETQRNKGNFPGRFSGRQFSNSRSEMNVSTLELGDSALYLCASSIGGYGYTFGSGTRLTVV.

The chain combines TRBV6-1 with TRBJ2-5; 8 positions match TRBD1. V lost 8 bases, J lost 1 base, and 9 bases stayed unmatched. CDR3 length: 15 residues. Germline V gene data show CDR1 as MNHNS and CDR2 as SASEGT. The CDR3 nucleotides read TGTGCCAGCTCCTACGGACAGGGAATCCAAGAGACCCAGTACTTC. This gives the protein CASSYGQGIQETQYF.

The gene calls are TRBV19 and TRBJ1-5, with TRBD1 matching over 7 bases. V lost 7 bases and J lost 3; bases outside the gene matches: 9. CDR3 length: 15 amino acids. The germline V gene encodes CDR1 LNHDA and CDR2 SQIVND (reference sequence). The CDR3: CASKGSQGDNQPQHF. The CDR3 DNA is TGTGCCAGTAAGGGCAGTCAGGGGGACAATCAGCCCCAGCATTTT. Complete variable domain (other parts from reference TRBV19 and TRBJ1-5): DGGITQSPKYLFRKEGQNVTLSCEQNLNHDAMYWYRQDPGQGLRLIYYSQIVNDFQKGDIAEGYSVSREKKESFPLTVTSAQKNPTAFYLCASKGSQGDNQPQHFGDGTRLSIL.

The chain combines TRBV5-4 with TRBJ2-7; TRBD2 agrees at 10 bases. The CDR3 sequence is 15 residues long. Germline V gives CDR1 SGHNT, CDR2 YYREEE (reference sequence). With 0 bases clipped from V and 6 bases from J, the junction kept 6 bases outside the gene matches. In DNA form, the CDR3 reads TGTGCCAGCAGCTTGGGCCTAGCGGGAGTCTTCGAGCAGTACTTC. Its protein product is CASSLGLAGVFEQYF.

The chain links TRBV12-1 to TRBJ2-7. TRBV12-1 is annotated as a pseudogene. This CDR3 has 11 residues. In DNA form, the CDR3 reads TGTGCCAGCAGCTTTTGGGACGAGCAGTACTTC. Amino acid sequence: CASSFWDEQYF.

In its sample, this clone ranks as medium-sized. This chain connects TRBV30 to TRBJ2-4; 8 bases map to TRBD2. J gave up 0 bases and V 3 bases, and 7 bases lay outside the gene matches. The CDR3 length is 16 residues. CDR1 is GTSNPN and CDR2 is SVGIG in the germline V gene (reference sequence). CDR3 in amino acids: CAWSPSGGGAKNIQYF. CDR3 sequence (DNA): TGTGCCTGGAGCCCTTCGGGGGGGGGAGCCAAAAACATTCAGTACTTC.

This rearrangement joins TRBV19 to TRBJ2-1, with TRBD1 matching over 12 bases. Trimming removed 6 bases from V and 7 bases from J; junction bases left unmatched: 4. Germline CDR1 reads LNHDA; CDR2 reads SQIVND (reference sequence). The CDR3 is made up of 14 amino acids. This chain's CDR3 is CASRGTGGKNEQFF. CDR3 DNA: TGTGCCAGTAGAGGGACAGGGGGCAAGAATGAGCAGTTCTTC.

The chain couples TRBV27 to TRBJ2-3; TRBD2 matches at 9 bases. The CDR3 consists of 16 residues. After removal of 7 bases from V and 4 bases from J, the junction contained 12 bases not matched to a gene. Germline values: CDR1 MNHEY, CDR2 SMNVEV (reference sequence). The CDR3 here is CASTPWAGGPSDTQYF. In DNA, the CDR3 is TGTGCCAGCACCCCGTGGGCGGGAGGGCCCTCAGATACGCAGTATTTT.

The rearrangement uses TRBV6-1 and TRBJ1-4; the D gene is possibly TRBD1 (5 bases). V was cut by 5 bases and J by 2 bases, with 9 bases left in between. The CDR3 has 14 residues. Germline CDR1 and CDR2: MNHNS and SASEGT. CDR3 DNA: TGTGCCAGCAGTAGTGGGGCGACTAATGAAAAACTGTTTTTT. It encodes CASSSGATNEKLFF.